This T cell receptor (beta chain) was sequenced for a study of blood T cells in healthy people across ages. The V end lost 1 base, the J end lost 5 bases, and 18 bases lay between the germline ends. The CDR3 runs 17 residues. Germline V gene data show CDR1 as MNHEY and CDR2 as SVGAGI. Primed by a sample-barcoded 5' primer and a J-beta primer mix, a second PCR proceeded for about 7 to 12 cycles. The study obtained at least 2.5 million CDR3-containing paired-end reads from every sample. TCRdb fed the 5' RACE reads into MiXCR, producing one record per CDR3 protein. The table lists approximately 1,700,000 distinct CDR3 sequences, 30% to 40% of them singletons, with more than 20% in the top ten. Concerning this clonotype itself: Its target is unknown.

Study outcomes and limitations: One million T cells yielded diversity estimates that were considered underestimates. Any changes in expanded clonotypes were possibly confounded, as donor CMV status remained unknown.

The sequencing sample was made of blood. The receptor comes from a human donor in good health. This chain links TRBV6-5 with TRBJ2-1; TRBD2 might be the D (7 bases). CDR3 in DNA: TGTGCCAGCAGTTACTTGGTTGTCGCGGGGGCCCACAATGAGCAGTTCTTC. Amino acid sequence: CASSYLVVAGAHNEQFF.